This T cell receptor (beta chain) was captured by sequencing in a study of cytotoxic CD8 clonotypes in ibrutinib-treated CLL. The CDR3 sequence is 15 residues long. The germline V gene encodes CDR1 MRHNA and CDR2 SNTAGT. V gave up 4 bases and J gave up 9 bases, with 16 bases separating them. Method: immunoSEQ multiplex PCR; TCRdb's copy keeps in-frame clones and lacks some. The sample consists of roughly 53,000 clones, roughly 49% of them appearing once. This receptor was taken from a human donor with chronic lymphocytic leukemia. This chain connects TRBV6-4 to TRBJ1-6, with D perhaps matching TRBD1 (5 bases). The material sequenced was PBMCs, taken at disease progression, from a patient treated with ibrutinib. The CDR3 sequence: CASSAKEGQGSPLHF. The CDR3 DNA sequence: TGTGCCAGCAGTGCGAAGGAGGGCCAGGGTTCACCCCTCCACTTT.